This T cell receptor (beta chain) emerged from a study of OX40 agonist ivuxolimab in advanced cancers. About the study: While on treatment, patients had intravenous ivuxolimab at 0.01 to 10 mg/kg every 2 weeks.

Repertoires were generated with immunoSEQ multiplex PCR, while TCRdb's copy carries only in-frame clones and drops some. Of around 44,000 clones in the sample, around 88% were seen once. This clone has a single count. CDR1 is SGDLS and CDR2 is YYNGEE in the germline V gene. The germline V and J ends were trimmed by 0 bases and 0 bases, with 11 bases remaining between them. The CDR3 covers 16 residues. The sequence derives from an adult with an advanced solid tumor such as melanoma, head and neck, liver or kidney cancer. V is TRBV9 and J is TRBJ2-3; no clear D. Sample: CD4+ or CD8+ T cells sorted from blood, taken in a trial of the OX40 agonist ivuxolimab. The CDR3 spells CASSVAPRLSTDTQYF. The CDR3, as DNA: TGTGCCAGCAGCGTAGCCCCACGCCTTAGCACAGATACGCAGTATTTT.